This T cell receptor beta chain was identified during a study of blood T cell repertoires in COVID-19. About the research overall: From T cells, B-cell-depleted T cells, or PBMCs came the material, which was cDNA or gDNA.

The CDR3 covers 17 residues. From germline, CDR1 is SQVTM and CDR2 ANQGSEA. J gave up 0 bases and V 7 bases, and 16 bases lay outside the gene matches. Per the study methods: From reference gene primer amplification, estimates of nucleated cell counts were derived. Assay: immunoSEQ multiplex PCR; the TCRdb copy retains only in-frame clones and omits some. Clone size and V and J calls were adopted from that table, with D and trimming inferred from the DNA. There are about 380,000 clones in the sample; roughly 85% occur only once, and more than 3% lies in the top ten. This chain uses TRBV29-1 with TRBJ1-1, with 8 bases matching TRBD1. This TCR was recovered from a woman younger than 35 with acute or convalescent COVID-19. Input material: peripheral blood. The CDR3 nucleotides read TGCAGCGCCAGGGCCGGGACAGGCCGACTCCTGAACACTGAAGCTTTCTTT. Translated: CSARAGTGRLLNTEAFF. The complete variable domain, with remaining parts taken from reference TRBV29-1 and TRBJ1-1, reads SAVISQKPSRDICQRGTSLTIQCQVDSQVTMMFWYRQQPGQSLTLIATANQGSEATYESGFVIDKFPISRPNLTFSTLTVSNMSPEDSSIYLCSARAGTGRLLNTEAFFGQGTRLTVV.